This entry is about one T cell receptor beta chain. Its antigen has not been determined. No base-level quality is on record; no much larger clone is a single base apart. This specimen belongs to a study of memory B cells and T cells in multiple sclerosis (dated by TCRdb to between 2017 and 2018). Background for the entire study: In multiple sclerosis patients, the study set the TCR beta repertoires of autoproliferating peripheral T cells against those of T cells infiltrating brain lesions. Two multiple sclerosis patients were included in the TCR sequencing because brain lesions obtained at autopsy or brain-infiltrating cells obtained from biopsy were available for them. Study-wide conclusions, independent of this receptor: Clone-set sizes varied between compartments, which affected the numbers of shared clonotypes and made normalization necessary.

Genomic DNA was extracted, and the immunoSEQ Platform was used to amplify TCRbeta CDR3 regions from that DNA. Multiplex PCR, high-throughput sequencing and a vendor bioinformatics pipeline were combined in the immunoSEQ assay. The paper's data handling went like this. Non-productive sequences and CDR3s under 4 amino acids long were removed, and the clonotype frequencies in each sample were recalculated. Shared clonotypes were identified in immunoSEQ Analyzer 2.0 as identical CDR3 amino acid, V gene and J gene sequences. Repertoire overlap was normalized by dividing shared clonotype counts by the product of both clone-set sizes, with the result scaled by 1000 into arbitrary units. TCRdb re-hosts the immuneACCESS table, in-frame sequences only. Its copies lack some clones; in the studies checked, an unresolved V gene accounts for under half of them, and the cause for the rest is not known. Clonal size and the V and J genes are those of that table, whereas D and trimming came from the DNA. This sample gives under 50,000 clones in total; almost 85% of them show up just once. The ten largest clones capture about 1.1% of the sample.

Autoproliferating (CFSEdim) and non-proliferating (CFSEhi) T cell fractions were sequenced separately after stimulus-free culture of CFSE-labeled PBMCs. Altogether, some 5x10^7 CFSE-labeled PBMCs were kept in culture for around seven days with no stimulus, after which the replicate wells were combined. PBMCs were labeled with roughly 0.5 uM CFSE and cultured in serum-free AIM-V medium without exogenous stimuli. PBMCs were isolated by Ficoll density gradient centrifugation and were cryopreserved before use. Live 7-AAD-negative cells were sorted on a FACSAria III, washed with PBS, and frozen at -80 degrees C as dry pellets. V sheds 4 bases and J sheds 8 bases, leaving 20 bases between their ends. CDR1 and CDR2 are read off the germline V gene as MNHNS and SASEGT. Its CDR3 holds 15 amino acids, cysteine through phenylalanine. The only DNA kept is the CDR3, 45 bases in frame from the first base.

Material: PBMCs from blood kept in culture. The receptor comes from a human donor with multiple sclerosis. The sequence joins TRBV6-1 to TRBJ1-2, with a tentative D gene TRBD1 over 5 matching bases. The nucleotide sequence is given as TGTGCCAGCAGTGCGACCCAGACCAGTTGGGGGGGCTACACCTTC. The encoded protein is CASSATQTSWGGYTF.